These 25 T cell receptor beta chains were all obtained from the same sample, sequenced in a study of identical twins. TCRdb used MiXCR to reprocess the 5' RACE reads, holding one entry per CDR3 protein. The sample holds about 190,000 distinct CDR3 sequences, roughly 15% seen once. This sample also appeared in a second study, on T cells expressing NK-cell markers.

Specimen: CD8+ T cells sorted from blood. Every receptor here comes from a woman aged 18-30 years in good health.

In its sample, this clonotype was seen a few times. CDR3 protein: CASSYTDPAEAFF. As DNA, the CDR3 is TGTGCCAGCAGTTACACAGACCCGGCTGAAGCTTTCTTT. This chain joins TRBV6-5 and TRBJ1-1; D is undetermined. The CDR3 runs to 13 residues. Germline V gene lookup returns CDR1 MNHEY and CDR2 SVGAGI. Trimming took off 2 bases at V and 6 bases at J, with 10 bases between the two ends.

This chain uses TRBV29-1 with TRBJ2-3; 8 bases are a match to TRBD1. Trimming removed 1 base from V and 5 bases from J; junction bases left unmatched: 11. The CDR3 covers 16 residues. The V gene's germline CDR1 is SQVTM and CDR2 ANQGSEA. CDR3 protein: CSVEGAGRGQVDTQYF. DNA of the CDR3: TGCAGCGTTGAAGGAGCAGGCAGGGGGCAGGTAGATACGCAGTATTTT.

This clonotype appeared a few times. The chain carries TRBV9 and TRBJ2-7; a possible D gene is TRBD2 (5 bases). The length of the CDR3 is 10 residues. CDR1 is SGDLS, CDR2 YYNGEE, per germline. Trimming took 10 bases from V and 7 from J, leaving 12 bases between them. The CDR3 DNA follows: TGTGCCGGCCAAAGAGGGGAGCAGTACTTC. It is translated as CAGQRGEQYF.

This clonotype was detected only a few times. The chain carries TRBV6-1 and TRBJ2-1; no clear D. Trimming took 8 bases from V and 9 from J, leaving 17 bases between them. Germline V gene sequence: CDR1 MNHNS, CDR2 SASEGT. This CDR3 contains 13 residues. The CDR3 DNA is TGTGCCAGCCGGAGTATGGGTCGCACTGAGCAGTTCTTC. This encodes CASRSMGRTEQFF.

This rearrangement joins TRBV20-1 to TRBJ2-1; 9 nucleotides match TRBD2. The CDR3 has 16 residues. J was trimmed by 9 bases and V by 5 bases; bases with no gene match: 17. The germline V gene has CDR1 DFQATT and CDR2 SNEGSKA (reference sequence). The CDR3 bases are TGCAGTGCTCCCCCCCTGGCGGCTAGCGGGGTTTTTGAGCAGTTCTTC. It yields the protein CSAPPLAASGVFEQFF.

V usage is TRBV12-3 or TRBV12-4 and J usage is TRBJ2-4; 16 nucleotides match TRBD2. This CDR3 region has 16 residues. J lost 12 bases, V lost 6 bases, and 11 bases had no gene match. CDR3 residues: CASRAGTSGGAWGQYF. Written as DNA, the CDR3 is TGTGCCAGCAGAGCCGGGACTAGCGGGGGGGCCTGGGGTCAGTACTTC.

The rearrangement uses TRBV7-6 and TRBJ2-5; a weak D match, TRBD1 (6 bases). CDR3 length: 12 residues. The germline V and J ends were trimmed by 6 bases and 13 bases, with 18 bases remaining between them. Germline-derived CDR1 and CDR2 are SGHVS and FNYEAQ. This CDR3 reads CASSHTEGVRYF. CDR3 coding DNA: TGTGCCAGCAGTCATACAGAGGGGGTGCGGTACTTC.

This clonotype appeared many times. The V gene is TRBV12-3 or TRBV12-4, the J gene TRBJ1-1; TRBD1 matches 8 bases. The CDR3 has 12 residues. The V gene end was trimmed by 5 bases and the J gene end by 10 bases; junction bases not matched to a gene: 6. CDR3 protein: CASSPTGVGAFF. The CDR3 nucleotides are TGTGCCAGCAGTCCGACAGGGGTAGGAGCTTTCTTT.

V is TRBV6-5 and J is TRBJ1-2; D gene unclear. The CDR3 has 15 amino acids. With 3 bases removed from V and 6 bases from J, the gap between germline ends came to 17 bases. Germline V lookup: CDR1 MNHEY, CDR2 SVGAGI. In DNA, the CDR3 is TGTGCCAGCAGTTATCAGGCTCGGAATTCCGATGGCTACACCTTC. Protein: CASSYQARNSDGYTF.

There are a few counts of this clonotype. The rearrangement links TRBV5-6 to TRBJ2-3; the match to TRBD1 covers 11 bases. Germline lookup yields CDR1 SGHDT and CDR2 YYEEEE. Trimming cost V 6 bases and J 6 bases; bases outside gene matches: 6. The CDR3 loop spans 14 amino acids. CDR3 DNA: TGTGCCAGCACCGGGACAGGGGGAGGGGATACGCAGTATTTT. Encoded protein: CASTGTGGGDTQYF.

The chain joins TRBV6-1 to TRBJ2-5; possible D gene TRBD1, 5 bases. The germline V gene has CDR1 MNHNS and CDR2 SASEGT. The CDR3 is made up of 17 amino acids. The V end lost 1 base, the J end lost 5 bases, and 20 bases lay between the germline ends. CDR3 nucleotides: TGTGCCAGCAGTGAAGAGCTAATGGTTGGAAGGGGTGAGACCCAGTACTTC. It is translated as CASSEELMVGRGETQYF.

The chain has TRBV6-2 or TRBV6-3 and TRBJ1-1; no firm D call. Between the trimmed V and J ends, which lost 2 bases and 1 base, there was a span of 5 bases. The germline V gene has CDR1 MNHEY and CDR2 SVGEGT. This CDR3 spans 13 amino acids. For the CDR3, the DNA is TGTGCCAGCAGTTACGAACAGAACACTGAAGCTTTCTTT. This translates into CASSYEQNTEAFF.

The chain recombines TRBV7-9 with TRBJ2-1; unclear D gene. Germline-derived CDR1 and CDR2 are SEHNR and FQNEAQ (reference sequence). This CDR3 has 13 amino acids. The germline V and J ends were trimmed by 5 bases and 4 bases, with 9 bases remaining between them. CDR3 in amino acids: CASSLILYNEQFF. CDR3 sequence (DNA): TGTGCCAGCAGCCTAATACTGTACAATGAGCAGTTCTTC.

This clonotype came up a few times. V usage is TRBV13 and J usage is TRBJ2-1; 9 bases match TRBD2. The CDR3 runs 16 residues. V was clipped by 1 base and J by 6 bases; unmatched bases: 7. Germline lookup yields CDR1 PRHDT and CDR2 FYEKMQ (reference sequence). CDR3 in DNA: TGTGCCAGCAGCTTAGAGCCCGGGACTAGCCGCAATGAGCAGTTCTTC. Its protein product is CASSLEPGTSRNEQFF.

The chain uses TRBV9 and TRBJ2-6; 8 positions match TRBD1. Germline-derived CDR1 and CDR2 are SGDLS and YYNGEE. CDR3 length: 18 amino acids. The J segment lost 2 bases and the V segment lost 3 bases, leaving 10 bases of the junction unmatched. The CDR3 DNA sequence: TGTGCCAGCAGCGCGTACAGGGGGAGTCCCACTGGGGCCAACGTCCTGACTTTC. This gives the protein CASSAYRGSPTGANVLTF.

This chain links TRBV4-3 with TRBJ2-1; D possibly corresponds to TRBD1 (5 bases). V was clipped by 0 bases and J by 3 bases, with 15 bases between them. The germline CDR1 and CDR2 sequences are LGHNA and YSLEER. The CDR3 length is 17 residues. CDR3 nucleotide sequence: TGCGCCAGCAGCCAAGATCCAGGGCTTAGTGGCTACAATGAGCAGTTCTTC. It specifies CASSQDPGLSGYNEQFF.

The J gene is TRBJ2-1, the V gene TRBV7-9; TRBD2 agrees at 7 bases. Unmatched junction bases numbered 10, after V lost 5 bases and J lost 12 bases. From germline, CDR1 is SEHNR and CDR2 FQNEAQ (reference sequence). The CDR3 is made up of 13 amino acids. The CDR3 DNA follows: TGTGCCAGCAGCCCACTGGGGCCGGGGGGGCAGTTCTTC. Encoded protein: CASSPLGPGGQFF.

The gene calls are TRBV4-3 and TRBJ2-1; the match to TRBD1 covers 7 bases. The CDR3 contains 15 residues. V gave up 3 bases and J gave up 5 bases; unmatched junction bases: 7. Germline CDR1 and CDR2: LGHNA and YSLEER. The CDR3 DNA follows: TGCGCCAGCAGCCACCGGGACAGACCCGACAATGAGCAGTTCTTC. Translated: CASSHRDRPDNEQFF.

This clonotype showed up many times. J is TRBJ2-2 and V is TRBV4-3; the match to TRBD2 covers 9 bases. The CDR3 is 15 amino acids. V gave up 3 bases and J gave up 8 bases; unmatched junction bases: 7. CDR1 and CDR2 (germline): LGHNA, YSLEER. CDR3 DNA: TGCGCCAGCAGCCAGACTAGCGGAATCCTAGGGGAGCTGTTTTTT. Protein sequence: CASSQTSGILGELFF.

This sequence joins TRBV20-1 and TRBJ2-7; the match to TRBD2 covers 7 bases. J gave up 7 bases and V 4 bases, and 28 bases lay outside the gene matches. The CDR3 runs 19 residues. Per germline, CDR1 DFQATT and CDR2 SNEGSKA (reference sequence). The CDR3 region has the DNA TGCAGTGCTATGGCCCACCACCACGAGATCTACGAGAGCGGGACGGAGCAGTACTTC. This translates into CSAMAHHHEIYESGTEQYF.

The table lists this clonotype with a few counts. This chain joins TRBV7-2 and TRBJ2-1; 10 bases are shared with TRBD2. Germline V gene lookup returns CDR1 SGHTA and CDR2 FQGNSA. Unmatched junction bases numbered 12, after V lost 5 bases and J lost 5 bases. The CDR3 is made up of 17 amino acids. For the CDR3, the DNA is TGTGCCAGCAGCCCGCCGCCACTAGCGGGGACTCACAATGAGCAGTTCTTC. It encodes CASSPPPLAGTHNEQFF.

CDR3 residues: CASSLVSSGRSGNEQFF. The CDR3 DNA reads as TGTGCCAGCAGCTTAGTTTCTAGCGGGAGGTCGGGGAATGAGCAGTTCTTC. The rearrangement links TRBV7-6 to TRBJ2-1; 11 nucleotides align to TRBD2. The CDR3 covers 17 residues. J gave up 7 bases and V 1 base, and 9 bases lay outside the gene matches. The germline V gene encodes CDR1 SGHVS and CDR2 FNYEAQ.

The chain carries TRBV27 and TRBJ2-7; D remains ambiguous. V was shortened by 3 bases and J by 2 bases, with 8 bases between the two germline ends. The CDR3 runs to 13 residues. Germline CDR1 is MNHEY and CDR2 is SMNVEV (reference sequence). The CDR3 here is CASSLAITYEQYF. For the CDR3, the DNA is TGTGCCAGCAGTTTGGCAATCACCTACGAGCAGTACTTC.

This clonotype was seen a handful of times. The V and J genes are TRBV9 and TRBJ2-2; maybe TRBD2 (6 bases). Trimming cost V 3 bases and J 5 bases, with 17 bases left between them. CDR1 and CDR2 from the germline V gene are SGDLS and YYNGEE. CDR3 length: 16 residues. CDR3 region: CASSDYAGWRTGELFF. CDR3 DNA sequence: TGTGCCAGCAGCGACTATGCGGGGTGGCGAACCGGGGAGCTGTTTTTT.

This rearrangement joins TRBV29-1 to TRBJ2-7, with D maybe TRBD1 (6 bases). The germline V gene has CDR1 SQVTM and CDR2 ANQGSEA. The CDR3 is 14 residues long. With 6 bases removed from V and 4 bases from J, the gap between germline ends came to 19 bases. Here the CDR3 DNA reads TGCAGCGTCGTTTACAGGGATGGAGGATACGAGCAGTACTTC. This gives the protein CSVVYRDGGYEQYF.